The 9 T cell receptor beta chains in this list originate from one sample, sequenced in a study of CD8+ T cells in alopecia areata. Treatment described: oral pan-JAK inhibitor, 5-10 mg twice daily. Once RNA had been extracted, it was reverse transcribed into cDNA to act as the sequencing template. Produced via immunoSEQ multiplex PCR; TCRdb's table is partial and in-frame only. Of approximately 280,000 clones detected, roughly 64% appear once; the ten largest clones hold approximately 1.7%. The sequenced sample was CD4+ T cells sorted from blood, obtained at week 24, from a patient treated with tofacitinib. All receptors come from a human donor with alopecia areata.

Note on this clone: The sample has other DNA sequences that encode this CDR3 too. This sequence joins TRBV10-3 and TRBJ2-5; weak D call: TRBD2 (5 bases). Germline CDR1 is ENHRY and CDR2 is SYGVKD. Trimming took 1 base from V and 1 from J, leaving 7 bases between them. The CDR3 is 14 amino acids. The CDR3: CAISEYGGQETQYF. CDR3 in DNA: TGTGCCATCAGTGAGTACGGAGGCCAAGAGACCCAGTACTTC.

The chain uses TRBV2 and TRBJ1-5; tentatively, D is TRBD1 (5 bases). The CDR3 has 16 residues. V shed 5 bases and J shed 0 bases, with 14 bases lying between them. Germline V lookup: CDR1 SNHLY, CDR2 FYNNEI. CDR3 DNA sequence: TGTGCCAGCAGTCCTACCAGGGAGATTAGCAATCAGCCCCAGCATTTT. Protein product: CASSPTREISNQPQHF.

This chain links TRBV14 with TRBJ1-2; a possible D gene is TRBD1 (5 bases). Deletions cut 6 bases from V and 5 bases from J, with 13 bases between. Germline CDR1 and CDR2: SGHDN and FVKESK. This CDR3 comprises 13 residues. The DNA for the CDR3 is TGTGCCAGCAGTGTCGGGACTGATTATGGCTACACCTTC. It specifies CASSVGTDYGYTF.

The chain is built from TRBV15 and TRBJ1-5, with D perhaps TRBD1 (5 bases). The CDR3 loop spans 15 amino acids. The V gene lost 0 bases and the J gene lost 10 bases, with 16 bases spanning the gap. The germline V gene has CDR1 LNHNV and CDR2 YYDKDF (reference sequence). As DNA, the CDR3 is TGTGCCACCAGCAGAGAGGGGGTTAGGCAAGACCCCCAGCATTTT. Its translation is CATSREGVRQDPQHF. The whole variable domain, remainder taken from reference TRBV15 and TRBJ1-5, is DAMVIQNPRYQVTQFGKPVTLSCSQTLNHNVMYWYQQKSSQAPKLLFHYYDKDFNNEADTPDNFQSRRPNTSFCFLDIRSPGLGDTAMYLCATSREGVRQDPQHFGDGTRLSIL.

The V gene is TRBV2, the J gene TRBJ1-4; 9 bases align to TRBD1. Per germline, CDR1 SNHLY and CDR2 FYNNEI. The CDR3 contains 14 residues. V trimming: 6 bases; J trimming: 5 bases; junction bases outside the gene matches: 4. The CDR3 protein is CASRTGTGNEKLFF. The DNA of the CDR3 is TGTGCCAGCAGAACCGGGACAGGGAATGAAAAACTGTTTTTT.

The J gene is TRBJ2-4, the V gene TRBV12-5, with no clear D. CDR3 length: 15 residues. Trimming removed 7 bases from V and 0 bases from J, with 13 bases in between. Germline V lookup: CDR1 LGHNT, CDR2 FRNRAP. The CDR3 region is CASAPTQTAKNIQYF. The CDR3 bases are TGTGCTAGTGCCCCCACCCAAACAGCCAAAAACATTCAGTACTTC.

J is TRBJ2-5 and V is TRBV2; no clear D gene. CDR1 and CDR2 (germline): SNHLY, FYNNEI. The CDR3 is 13 amino acids. V gave up 6 bases and J gave up 5 bases, with 13 bases separating them. CDR3 loop: CASSGSARETQYF. The CDR3 DNA follows: TGTGCCAGCAGCGGGTCCGCACGGGAGACCCAGTACTTC. Supplemented by reference TRBV2 and TRBJ2-5, the full variable domain reads EPEVTQTPSHQVTQMGQEVILRCVPISNHLYFYWYRQILGQKVEFLVSFYNNEISEKSEIFDDQFSVERPDGSNFTLKIRSTKLEDSAMYFCASSGSARETQYFGPGTRLLVL.

Comments on this clone: Additional DNA sequences in this sample encode the identical CDR3. V usage is TRBV29-1 and J usage is TRBJ2-5, with no clear D. The V end was cut by 4 bases, the J end by 5 bases, with 5 bases between. The CDR3 runs 10 residues. Germline V gives CDR1 SQVTM, CDR2 ANQGSEA. The CDR3 DNA follows: TGCAGCGTTGCTGGGGAGACCCAGTACTTC. Translated: CSVAGETQYF.

V gene TRBV9 combines with J gene TRBJ2-2, with D hard to call. Trimming took off 0 bases at V and 7 bases at J, with 7 bases between the two ends. This CDR3 spans 13 amino acids. Germline V gene data show CDR1 as SGDLS and CDR2 as YYNGEE. The chain's CDR3 is CASSVAARGELFF. The CDR3 coding sequence is TGTGCCAGCAGCGTAGCCGCGCGCGGGGAGCTGTTTTTT.